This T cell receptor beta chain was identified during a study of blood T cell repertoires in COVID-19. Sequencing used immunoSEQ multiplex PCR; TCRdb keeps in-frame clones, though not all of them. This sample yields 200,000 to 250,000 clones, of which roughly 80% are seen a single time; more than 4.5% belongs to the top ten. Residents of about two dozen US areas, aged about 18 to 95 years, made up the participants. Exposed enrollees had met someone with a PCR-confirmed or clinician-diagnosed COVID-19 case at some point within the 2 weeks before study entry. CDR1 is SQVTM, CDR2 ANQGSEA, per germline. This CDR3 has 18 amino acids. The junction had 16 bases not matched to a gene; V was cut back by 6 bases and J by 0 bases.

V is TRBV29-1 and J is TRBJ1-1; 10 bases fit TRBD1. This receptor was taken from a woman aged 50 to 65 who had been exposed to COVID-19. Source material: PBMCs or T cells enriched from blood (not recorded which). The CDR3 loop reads CSVSGTGATKIMNTEAFF. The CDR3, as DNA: TGCAGCGTCTCCGGGACAGGGGCGACAAAGATCATGAACACTGAAGCTTTCTTT.